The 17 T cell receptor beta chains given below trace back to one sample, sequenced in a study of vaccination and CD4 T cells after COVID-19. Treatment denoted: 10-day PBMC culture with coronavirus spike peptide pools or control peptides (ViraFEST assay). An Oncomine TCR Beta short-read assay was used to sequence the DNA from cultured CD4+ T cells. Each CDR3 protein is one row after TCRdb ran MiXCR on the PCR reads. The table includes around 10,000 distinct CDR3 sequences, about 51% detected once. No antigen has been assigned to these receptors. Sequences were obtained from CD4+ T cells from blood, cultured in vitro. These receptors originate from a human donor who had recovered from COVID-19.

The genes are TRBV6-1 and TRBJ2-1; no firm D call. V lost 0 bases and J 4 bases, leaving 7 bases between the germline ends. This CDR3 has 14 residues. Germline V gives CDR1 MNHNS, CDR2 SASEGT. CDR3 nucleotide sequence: TGTGCCAGCAGTGAAGCGCAAGGGTACAATGAGCAGTTCTTC. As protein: CASSEAQGYNEQFF.

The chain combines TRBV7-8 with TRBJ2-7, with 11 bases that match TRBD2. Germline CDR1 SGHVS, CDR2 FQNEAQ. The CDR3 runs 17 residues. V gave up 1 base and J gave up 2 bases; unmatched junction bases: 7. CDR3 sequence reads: CASSLDSGTSGTYEQYF. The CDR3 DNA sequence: TGTGCCAGCAGCTTAGATTCCGGGACTAGCGGCACCTACGAGCAGTACTTC.

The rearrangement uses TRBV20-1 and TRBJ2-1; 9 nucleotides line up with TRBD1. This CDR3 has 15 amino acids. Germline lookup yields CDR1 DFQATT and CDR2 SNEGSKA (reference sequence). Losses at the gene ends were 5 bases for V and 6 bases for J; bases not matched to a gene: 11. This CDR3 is CSACPGQGMGNEQFF. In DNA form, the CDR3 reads TGCAGTGCTTGCCCGGGACAGGGTATGGGCAATGAGCAGTTCTTC.

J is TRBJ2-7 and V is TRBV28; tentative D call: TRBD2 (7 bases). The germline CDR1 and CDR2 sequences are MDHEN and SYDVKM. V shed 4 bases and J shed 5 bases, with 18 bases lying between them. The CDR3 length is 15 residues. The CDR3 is CASSSGGQGRDEQYF. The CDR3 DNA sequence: TGTGCCAGCAGTTCGGGGGGCCAGGGGAGAGACGAGCAGTACTTC.

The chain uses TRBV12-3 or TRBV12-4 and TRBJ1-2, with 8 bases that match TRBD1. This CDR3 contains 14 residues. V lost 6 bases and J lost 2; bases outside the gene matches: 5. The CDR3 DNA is TGTGCCAGCAGCCGGACAGGGAAAAACTATGGCTACACCTTC. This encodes CASSRTGKNYGYTF.

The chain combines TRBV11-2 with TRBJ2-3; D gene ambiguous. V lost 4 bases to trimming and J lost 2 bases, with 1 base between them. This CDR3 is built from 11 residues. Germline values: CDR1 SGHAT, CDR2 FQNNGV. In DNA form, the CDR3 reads TGTGCCAGCAGCTCCACAGATACGCAGTATTTT. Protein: CASSSTDTQYF.

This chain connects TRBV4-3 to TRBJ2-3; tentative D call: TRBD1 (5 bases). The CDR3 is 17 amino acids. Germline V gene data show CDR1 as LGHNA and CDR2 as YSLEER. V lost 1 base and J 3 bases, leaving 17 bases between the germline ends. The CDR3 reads CASSQVLGRDFTDTQYF. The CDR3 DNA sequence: TGCGCCAGCAGCCAAGTCCTTGGCAGGGATTTTACAGATACGCAGTATTTT.

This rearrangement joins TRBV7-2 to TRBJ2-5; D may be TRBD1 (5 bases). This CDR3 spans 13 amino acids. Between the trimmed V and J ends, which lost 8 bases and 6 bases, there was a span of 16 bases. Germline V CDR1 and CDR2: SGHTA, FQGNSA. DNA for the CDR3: TGTGCCAGCTCAGACAGCGCGGTGAAGACCCAGTACTTC. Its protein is CASSDSAVKTQYF.

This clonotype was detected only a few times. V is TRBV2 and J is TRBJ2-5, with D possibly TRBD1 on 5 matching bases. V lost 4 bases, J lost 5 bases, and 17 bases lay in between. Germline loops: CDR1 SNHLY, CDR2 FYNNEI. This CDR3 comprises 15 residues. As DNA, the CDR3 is TGTGCCAGCAGTGGTGAAGGGCAGGGCCGTGAGACCCAGTACTTC. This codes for CASSGEGQGRETQYF.

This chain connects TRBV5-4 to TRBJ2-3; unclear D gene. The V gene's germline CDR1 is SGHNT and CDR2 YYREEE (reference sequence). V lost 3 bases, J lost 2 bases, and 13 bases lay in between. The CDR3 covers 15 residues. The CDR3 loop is CASSYYTVFTDTQYF. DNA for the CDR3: TGTGCCAGCAGCTACTACACGGTTTTCACAGATACGCAGTATTTT. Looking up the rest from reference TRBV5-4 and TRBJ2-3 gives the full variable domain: ETGVTQSPTHLIKTRGQQVTLRCSSQSGHNTVSWYQQALGQGPQFIFQYYREEENGRGNFPPRFSGLQFPNYSSELNVNALELDDSALYLCASSYYTVFTDTQYFGPGTRLTVL.

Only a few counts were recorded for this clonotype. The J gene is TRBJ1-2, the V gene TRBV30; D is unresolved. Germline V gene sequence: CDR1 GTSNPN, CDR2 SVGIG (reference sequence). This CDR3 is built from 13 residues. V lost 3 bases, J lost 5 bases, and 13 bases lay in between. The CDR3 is CAWRAASTYGYTF. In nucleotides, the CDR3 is TGTGCCTGGAGAGCGGCTTCTACATATGGCTACACCTTC.

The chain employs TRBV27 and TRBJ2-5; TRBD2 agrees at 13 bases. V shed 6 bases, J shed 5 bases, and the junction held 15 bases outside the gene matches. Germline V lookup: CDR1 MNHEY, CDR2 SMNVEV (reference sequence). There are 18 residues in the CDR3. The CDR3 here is CASSPGTSGAGPWETQYF. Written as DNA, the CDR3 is TGTGCCAGCAGCCCGGGGACTAGCGGGGCGGGCCCGTGGGAGACCCAGTACTTC.

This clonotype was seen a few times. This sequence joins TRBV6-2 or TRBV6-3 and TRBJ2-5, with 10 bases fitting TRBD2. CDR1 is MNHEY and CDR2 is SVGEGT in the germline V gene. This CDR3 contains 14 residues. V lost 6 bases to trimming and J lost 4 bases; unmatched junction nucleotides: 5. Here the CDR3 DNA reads TGTGCCAGCAGGGAAAGCGGGGGGGGAGAGACCCAGTACTTC. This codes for CASRESGGGETQYF.

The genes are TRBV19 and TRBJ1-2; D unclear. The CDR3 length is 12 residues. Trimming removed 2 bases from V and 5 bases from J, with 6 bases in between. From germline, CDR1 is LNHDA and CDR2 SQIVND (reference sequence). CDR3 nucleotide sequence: TGTGCCAGTAGTATACCCCCGTATGGCTACACCTTC. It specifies CASSIPPYGYTF.

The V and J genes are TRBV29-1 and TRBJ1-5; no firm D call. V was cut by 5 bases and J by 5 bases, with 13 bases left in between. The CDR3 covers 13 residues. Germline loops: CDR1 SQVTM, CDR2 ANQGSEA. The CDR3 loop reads CSVKRSADQPQHF. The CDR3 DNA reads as TGCAGCGTTAAGAGGTCAGCTGATCAGCCCCAGCATTTT.

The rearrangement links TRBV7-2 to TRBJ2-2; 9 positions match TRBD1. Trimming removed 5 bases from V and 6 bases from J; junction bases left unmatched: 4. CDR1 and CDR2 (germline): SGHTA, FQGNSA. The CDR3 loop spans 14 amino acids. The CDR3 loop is CASSRGQGSGELFF. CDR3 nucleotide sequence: TGTGCCAGCAGCCGGGGACAGGGATCCGGGGAGCTGTTTTTT.

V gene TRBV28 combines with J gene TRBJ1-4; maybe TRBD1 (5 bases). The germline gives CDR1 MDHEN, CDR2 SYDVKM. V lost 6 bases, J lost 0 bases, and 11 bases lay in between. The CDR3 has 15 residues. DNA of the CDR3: TGTGCCAGCAGGAGAGGGGCAGCAACTAATGAAAAACTGTTTTTT. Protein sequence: CASRRGAATNEKLFF.